This is a list of T cell receptor beta chains from one sample in a study of blood T cells in healthy people across ages. TCRdb reprocessed the 5' RACE reads via MiXCR and lists one record per CDR3 protein. The sample holds under 1,000,000 distinct CDR3 sequences; around 45% are singletons and the top ten take around a sixth. Sequencing used blood. These receptors came from a man of 80 years or more in good health. Each CDR3 is given without its conserved first and last residue. The listing skips clone size in some rows; elsewhere it reads once, few, many or a size class.

.	TRBV20-1	TRBJ2-7	SAPGLNYEQY
.	TRBV20-1	TRBJ2-4	SASLGPGDIQY
.	TRBV28	TRBJ2-1	ASSSAVGDNEQF
few	TRBV12-3/TRBV12-4	TRBJ2-3	ASSSRLAGSTDTQY
few	TRBV12-3/TRBV12-4	TRBJ2-1	ASSSSGRGGNEQF
few	TRBV29-1	TRBJ2-7	SVEDPNSVGYEQY
few	TRBV15	TRBJ2-3	ATSRNRGRNYALWAPDTQY
.	TRBV5-1	TRBJ2-5	ASSHGTSEETQY
.	TRBV6-5	TRBJ2-1	ASSYSPGTSGRNGEQF
.	TRBV12-3/TRBV12-4	TRBJ2-6	ASSLTGVGTSEFHSGANVLT
many	TRBV12-3/TRBV12-4	TRBJ2-1	ASSYIINPGLGF
few	TRBV28	TRBJ2-1	ASSLSSGGDSNEQF
.	TRBV18	TRBJ1-3	ASSPPGRLEDTIY
.	TRBV25-1	TRBJ2-7	ASSDSPGQVEEAQY
.	TRBV20-1	.	SARVAGGIGETQY
.	TRBV5-1	TRBJ1-2	ASSLRTGPNYGYT
.	TRBV7-2	TRBJ2-1	ASSPPPGQGYEQF
.	TRBV15	TRBJ2-5	ATSTSEPETQY
.	TRBV20-1	TRBJ2-1	SAPLHNYEQF
.	TRBV6-6	TRBJ1-5	ASQGNNQPQH
.	TRBV11-3	TRBJ2-7	ASSLKGGQY
.	TRBV29-1	TRBJ1-1	SGTTGGNTEAF
.	TRBV15	TRBJ2-1	ATAGLPSSYNEQF